This T cell receptor (beta chain) was sequenced in a study of blood T cell repertoires in COVID-19. Study background: Whether acute or convalescent, the COVID-19 samples came from the United States, Italy and Spain. T cells, B-cell-depleted T cells, or PBMCs provided the cDNA or gDNA that served as material.

The CDR3 extends over 14 amino acids. The J segment lost 4 bases and the V segment lost 5 bases, leaving 4 bases of the junction unmatched. Germline loops: CDR1 SGHDT, CDR2 YYEEEE. Original processing notes: For nucleated cells, counts were estimated from reference gene primer amplification. The method was immunoSEQ multiplex PCR; TCRdb's version includes in-frame clones alone and lacks a portion of them. The DNA gave D and trimming, while V, J and clone size come from that table. The data hold 9,000 to 15,000 clones, with more than 80% observed a single time. The rearrangement joins TRBV5-6 to TRBJ1-2, with 11 nucleotides matching TRBD1. The receptor's source is a human donor in a cohort sampled during active COVID-19. The sample comprised peripheral blood. CDR3 protein: CASRSGQGAYGYTF. For the CDR3, the DNA is TGTGCCAGCAGATCTGGACAGGGGGCCTATGGCTACACCTTC.